This T cell receptor (beta chain) was identified in a study of B cell selection in AIRE deficiency. V was shortened by 6 bases and J by 3 bases, with 15 bases between the two germline ends. The germline CDR1 and CDR2 sequences are SGHAT and FQNNGV. The CDR3 spans 14 residues. Sequenced by immunoSEQ multiplex PCR; TCRdb stores in-frame clones only, minus some. Of roughly 25,000 clones in the sample, about 96% were seen once. Conventional CD4 T cells were sorted as CD4+CD127+ cells. The sequenced sample was CD4+CD127+ conventional T cells sorted from PBMCs. The TCR sequence derives from a human donor in good health. This chain joins TRBV11-2 and TRBJ2-7; the D is unclear. Here the CDR3 reads CASSARVDGYEQYF. The CDR3 nucleotides read TGTGCCAGCAGTGCCCGAGTTGACGGCTACGAGCAGTACTTC.